In this sample, the clone carrying this T cell receptor (beta chain) turned up a few times. This entry is derived from a study of blood T cell repertoires in COVID-19. Clones were sequenced by immunoSEQ multiplex PCR, and TCRdb holds only the in-frame ones, with some missing. The sample lists 150,000 or so clones; more than 75% were seen once. The sample was peripheral blood. The clonotype comes from a human donor with acute or convalescent COVID-19. The donor label of this sample is uncertain.

The DNA for the CDR3 is TGCGCCAGCAGCTTTACTAGCGGGGGATCACAAGAGACCCAGTACTTC. It codes for CASSFTSGGSQETQYF. This rearrangement joins TRBV5-1 to TRBJ2-5; TRBD2 agrees at 11 bases. This CDR3 has 16 residues. The germline CDR1 and CDR2 sequences are SGHRS and YFSETQ. J lost 2 bases, V lost 2 bases, and 5 bases had no gene match.